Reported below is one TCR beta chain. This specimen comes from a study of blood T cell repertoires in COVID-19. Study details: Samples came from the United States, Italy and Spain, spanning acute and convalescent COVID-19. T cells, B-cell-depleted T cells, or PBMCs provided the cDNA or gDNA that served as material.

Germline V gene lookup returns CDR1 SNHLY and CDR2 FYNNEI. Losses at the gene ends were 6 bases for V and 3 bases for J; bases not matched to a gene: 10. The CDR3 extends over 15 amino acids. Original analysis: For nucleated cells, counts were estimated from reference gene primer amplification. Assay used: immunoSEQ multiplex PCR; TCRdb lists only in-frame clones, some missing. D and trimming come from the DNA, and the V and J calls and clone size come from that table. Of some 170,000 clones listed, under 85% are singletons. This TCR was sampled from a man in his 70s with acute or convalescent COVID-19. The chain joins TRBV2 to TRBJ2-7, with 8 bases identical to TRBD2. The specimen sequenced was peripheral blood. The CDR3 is CASRDGLAPDYEQYF. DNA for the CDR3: TGTGCCAGCAGGGATGGACTAGCCCCCGACTACGAGCAGTACTTC.